This is a list of T cell receptor beta chains from one sample in a study of shared clonotypes between healthy human individuals. The protocol was immunoSEQ multiplex PCR, while the TCRdb copy is restricted to in-frame clones and leaves out a portion. The table lists approximately 590,000 clones, around 95% of them singletons. Sequences were obtained from naive CD8+ T cells sorted from blood. The receptors shown here come from a woman younger than 45 in good health. The CDR3 runs from the conserved cysteine through the conserved F or W. Fields, in order: J gene, V gene, clone size, D gene, CDR3 DNA, CDR3 protein. A D gene is named only where the DNA matches it firmly. Not every row has a clone size; where given, it reads once, few, many or a size class.

TRBJ2-6	TRBV25-1	-	-	TGTGCCAGCAGTGAATATGTGGGCGCTGGGGCCAACGTCCTGACTTTC	CASSEYVGAGANVLTF
TRBJ2-3	TRBV7-8	-	-	TGTGCCACCCTATTATATGCCACAGATACGCAGTATTTT	CATLLYATDTQYF
TRBJ2-2	TRBV28	-	-	TGTGCCAGCAGTTTCGTCAGAAACACCGGGGAGCTGTTTTTT	CASSFVRNTGELFF
TRBJ2-7	TRBV7-6	-	TRBD1	TGTGCCAGCAGCTTAGGACAGGGGGAAGCCTACGAGCAGTACTTC	CASSLGQGEAYEQYF
TRBJ2-1	TRBV27	-	TRBD2	TGTGCCAGCACCGATAGCGGGAGCCTCTACAATGAGCAGTTCTTC	CASTDSGSLYNEQFF
TRBJ2-1	TRBV5-6	once	-	TGTGCCAGCAGCCTCAACTTATGGAGTCCCTCCTACAATGAGCAGTTCTTC	CASSLNLWSPSYNEQFF
TRBJ2-1	TRBV5-1	-	TRBD1	TGCGCCAGCAGCCTTGGACAGGGCTCCTACAATGAGCAGTTCTTC	CASSLGQGSYNEQFF
TRBJ2-7	TRBV11-3	-	TRBD1	TGTGCCAGCAGCTTTGGACAGGGGGCAGTCCACAGCGAGCAGTACTTC	CASSFGQGAVHSEQYF
TRBJ2-7	TRBV19	-	-	TGTGCCAGTAGTTCCCTGGGGGGGCACGAGCAGTACTTC	CASSSLGGHEQYF
TRBJ1-2	TRBV4-1	-	-	TGCGCCAGCAGCCAGACTAGGGTGGATGCAACAGATTACAACTATGGCTACACCTTC	CASSQTRVDATDYNYGYTF
TRBJ2-7	TRBV7-8	-	-	TGTGCCAGCAGCTTAGAAGGGAGGACTCTCTCCTACGAGCAGTACTTC	CASSLEGRTLSYEQYF
TRBJ2-7	TRBV7-9	-	-	TGTGCCAGCAGCAAAAGAGACTGGGGGGACGAGCAGTACTTC	CASSKRDWGDEQYF
TRBJ2-1	TRBV11-1	-	TRBD2	TGTGCCAGCAGCCCCGCTGGGGGAGGGCCCGGGTCCTACAATGAGCAGTTCTTC	CASSPAGGGPGSYNEQFF
TRBJ1-1	TRBV30	-	-	TGTGCCTGGAGGTTTGGGGTGGGGACTGAAGCTTTCTTT	CAWRFGVGTEAFF
TRBJ1-1	TRBV27	-	-	TGTGCCAGCAGTCCTGCCCTGGACCTTCCCCCGATGAACACTGAAGCTTTCTTT	CASSPALDLPPMNTEAFF
TRBJ1-1	TRBV19	-	-	TGTGCCAGTAGTATAGGGGGGGGATTCACTGAAGCTTTCTTT	CASSIGGGFTEAFF
TRBJ1-1	TRBV5-6	-	-	TGTGCCAGCAGCCCATTCGGGGGACGAAACACTGAAGCTTTCTTT	CASSPFGGRNTEAFF
TRBJ2-3	TRBV9	-	TRBD1	TGTGCCAGCAGCGGACCTAGGGACAGGGCAGATACGCAGTATTTT	CASSGPRDRADTQYF
TRBJ2-1	TRBV29-1	-	-	TGCAGCGTTAACAGGGCAAATGAGCAGTTCTTC	CSVNRANEQFF
TRBJ1-6	TRBV27	-	TRBD1	TGTGCCAGCAGTTTAACCGTAGGGGGCGGTTCACCCCTCCACTTT	CASSLTVGGGSPLHF
TRBJ2-2	TRBV4-2	-	-	TGTGCCAGCAGCGAAGAAGGCGGAGACACCGGGGAGCTGTTTTTT	CASSEEGGDTGELFF
TRBJ2-1	TRBV9	-	-	TGTGCCAGCACGGGACGGTCCTACAATGAGCAGTTCTTC	CASTGRSYNEQFF
TRBJ2-1	TRBV30	-	-	TGTGCCTGGGACCTTGCGTCCCATGAGCAGTTCTTC	CAWDLASHEQFF
TRBJ2-1	TRBV15	-	-	TGTGCCACCAGCAGCACGAGCTCCTACAATGAGCAGTTCTTC	CATSSTSSYNEQFF
TRBJ2-7	TRBV19	-	TRBD2	TGTGCCAGCGGGACTAGCGGCTCCTACGAGCAGTACTTC	CASGTSGSYEQYF
TRBJ1-3	TRBV5-4	-	-	TGTGCCAGCAGCTTGGTTTCAGAGGGTTCCGGAAACACCATATATTTT	CASSLVSEGSGNTIYF
TRBJ1-4	TRBV5-1	-	TRBD1	TGCGCCAGCAGCTTGGAAGGGGGCGCGACTAATGAAAAACTGTTTTTT	CASSLEGGATNEKLFF
TRBJ2-7	TRBV27	-	-	TGTGCCAGCAGACCCATAGGGGGCTCCTACGAGCAGTACTTC	CASRPIGGSYEQYF
TRBJ1-5	TRBV7-8	-	-	TGTGCCAGCAGCACGCGTAGGGCTGGAAGGGCGGATAGTCAGCCCCAGCATTTT	CASSTRRAGRADSQPQHF
TRBJ2-7	TRBV5-6	-	-	TGTGCCAGCAGCCGCTGGGGAGGCGAGCAGTACTTC	CASSRWGGEQYF
TRBJ1-5	TRBV5-8	-	-	TGTGCCAGCAGCTTGTTGTACCTGAATCAGCCCCAGCATTTT	CASSLLYLNQPQHF
TRBJ2-1	TRBV27	once	TRBD2	TGTGCCAGCAGTTTATCTAGCGGGAGCTACAATGAGCAGTTCTTC	CASSLSSGSYNEQFF
TRBJ2-1	TRBV25-1	-	-	TGTGCCAGCAGTGTGGGTTTGGGGGGCGAGCCGTTCTTC	CASSVGLGGEPFF
TRBJ2-5	TRBV5-1	-	-	TGCGCCAGCAGCTGGGAGGACTCTCTCACGAGGGAGACCCAGTACTTC	CASSWEDSLTRETQYF
TRBJ2-1	TRBV7-8	-	TRBD2	TGTGCCAGCAGCTTAGGGGACTACCTCAGCTCCTACAATGAGCAGTTCTTC	CASSLGDYLSSYNEQFF
TRBJ1-5	TRBV19	-	-	TGTGCCAGTAGTCCAAGGGACACCCTTTCAGCCAAGGAGCATTTT	CASSPRDTLSAKEHF
TRBJ2-5	TRBV30	once	TRBD1	TGTGCCTGGAGTCACAGGGGGGAGACCCAGTACTTC	CAWSHRGETQYF
TRBJ2-7	TRBV28	-	-	TGTGCCAGCGGGCAGGAGAACTCCTACGAGCAGTACTTC	CASGQENSYEQYF
TRBJ2-7	TRBV4-1	once	-	TGCGCCAGCAGCCAACGGCAGGTCGCCTACGAGCAGTACTTC	CASSQRQVAYEQYF
TRBJ2-7	TRBV2	-	TRBD1	TGTGCCAGCAGTGATCCGGACAGGCTAGAGCAGTACTTC	CASSDPDRLEQYF
TRBJ2-1	TRBV9	once	TRBD2	TGTGCCAGCAGCAACGCGGGAGTTTCCCCCAATGAGCAGTTCTTC	CASSNAGVSPNEQFF
TRBJ2-7	TRBV19	-	-	TGTGCCAGTACGGAGACCAGACGCGCATCAGAGCAGTACTTC	CASTETRRASEQYF
TRBJ2-1	TRBV10-2	-	-	TGCGCCAGCAGTGAATTGCGGAGGGCCTACAATGAGCAGTTCTTC	CASSELRRAYNEQFF
TRBJ2-2	TRBV9	-	TRBD2	TGTGCCAGCACCCCGCTAGCGGGGGGGGGAACCGGGGAGCTGTTTTTT	CASTPLAGGGTGELFF
TRBJ2-7	TRBV7-8	-	-	TGTGCCAGTAGCACCTGGCGAGGGACAGGACTAGAGCGGGGGCCCTACGAGCAGTACTTC	CASSTWRGTGLERGPYEQYF
TRBJ1-5	TRBV27	-	-	TGTGCCAGCAGTTTTCTCACAGGGCGAACACAGCCCCAGCATTTT	CASSFLTGRTQPQHF
TRBJ2-7	TRBV6-6	-	TRBD2	TGTGCCAGCAGTTTCGGGACTAGCGGGATGTACTTC	CASSFGTSGMYF
TRBJ2-7	TRBV2	-	TRBD1	TGTGCCAGCAGTGAAGTGGGACAGACCTACGAGCAGTACTTC	CASSEVGQTYEQYF
TRBJ1-5	TRBV27	-	-	TGTGCCAGCAGTTTATTGGCAGAGAATCAGCCCCAGCATTTT	CASSLLAENQPQHF
TRBJ2-2	TRBV27	-	TRBD1	TGTGCCAGCAGTTTAACCGGGACAGTATTGGGCGGGGAGCTGTTTTTT	CASSLTGTVLGGELFF
TRBJ2-5	TRBV28	-	-	TGTGCCAGCAGCCCCCCCACCTCACTACAGACCCAGTACTTC	CASSPPTSLQTQYF
TRBJ1-1	TRBV7-9	few	-	TGTGCCAGCAGCCCCGGGGTGGGAGCTTTCTTT	CASSPGVGAFF
TRBJ1-2	TRBV4-2	-	-	TGTGCCAGCAGCCAAGAAGTACAGGGATATGGCTACACCTTC	CASSQEVQGYGYTF